What follows are 22 T cell receptor beta chains derived from one specimen sequenced in a study of breast tumors, draining lymph nodes, adjacent tissues. One entry per CDR3 protein results from TCRdb running MiXCR on the multiplex PCR reads. The repertoire consists of about 100,000 distinct CDR3 sequences, with around 20% occurring once and the leading ten covering approximately 1.2%. Axillary draining lymph nodes of breast cancer patients supplied the node samples. Material for sequencing was axillary lymph node tissue. The receptors originated from a female donor with breast cancer. Some clones in this sample may be carry-over from other donors' samples.

In its sample, this clonotype was seen many times. V gene TRBV5-1 combines with J gene TRBJ1-6; D not resolved. CDR3 size: 14 residues. The V end lost 1 base, the J end lost 8 bases, and 10 bases lay between the germline ends. CDR1 is SGHRS and CDR2 is YFSETQ in the germline V gene. The CDR3: CASSLLAGDSPLHF. CDR3 nucleotides: TGCGCCAGCAGCTTGTTGGCCGGCGATTCACCCCTCCACTTT.

The chain recombines TRBV6-5 with TRBJ2-2; possibly TRBD1 for D (5 bases). This CDR3 comprises 16 residues. Trimming pared 6 bases from V and 1 base from J, leaving 15 bases between. Looked up from germline, CDR1 is MNHEY and CDR2 is SVGAGI. CDR3 nucleotides: TGTGCCAGCAGCCGCGGACACTTATTGAACACCGGGGAGCTGTTTTTT. This codes for CASSRGHLLNTGELFF.

The V and J genes are TRBV28 and TRBJ2-5; 7 bases are a match to TRBD1. This CDR3 comprises 15 residues. The germline V gene encodes CDR1 MDHEN and CDR2 SYDVKM. Germline trimming cut 6 bases from V and 5 bases from J; bases unmatched to any gene: 12. The DNA of the CDR3 is TGTGCCAGCAGCCTCCCTGTAGGGGGCAGGGAGACCCAGTACTTC. Protein sequence: CASSLPVGGRETQYF.

This clonotype has at least ten counts. CDR3 nucleotide sequence: TGCAGTGCTCACGACTTCTCCTACGAGCAGTACTTC. It specifies CSAHDFSYEQYF. The chain employs TRBV20-1 and TRBJ2-7; D unresolved. V was cut by 5 bases and J by 0 bases, with 8 bases left in between. Germline V gene sequence: CDR1 DFQATT, CDR2 SNEGSKA (reference sequence). There are 12 residues in the CDR3.

This clonotype appeared many times. V gene TRBV5-4 combines with J gene TRBJ2-6; no firm D call. Deletions cut 3 bases from V and 0 bases from J, with 4 bases between. Germline CDR1 and CDR2: SGHNT and YYREEE (reference sequence). This CDR3 is built from 14 residues. The CDR3 DNA reads TGTGCCAGCAGCTCAAGCTCTGGGGCCAACGTCCTGACTTTC. It specifies CASSSSSGANVLTF.

This clonotype was detected ten times or more. The chain is built from TRBV6-5 and TRBJ2-7, with 9 bases matching TRBD1. The CDR3 is 12 residues long. Germline V CDR1 and CDR2: MNHEY, SVGAGI. V lost 6 bases to trimming and J lost 7 bases; unmatched junction nucleotides: 4. The CDR3 loop is CASRQGAGEQYF. In nucleotides, the CDR3 is TGTGCCAGCAGACAGGGGGCCGGGGAGCAGTACTTC.

This clonotype was seen ten or more times. The rearrangement joins TRBV14 to TRBJ2-7, with unresolved D. The CDR3 runs 13 residues. The germline V gene encodes CDR1 SGHDN and CDR2 FVKESK. V lost 0 bases and J 3 bases, leaving 6 bases between the germline ends. As DNA, the CDR3 is TGTGCCAGCAGCCAAGATTGGTACTACGAGCAGTACTTC. Its translation is CASSQDWYYEQYF.

This clonotype was observed at least ten times. The rearrangement uses TRBV29-1 and TRBJ2-5; D ambiguous. Per the germline V gene, CDR1 is SQVTM and CDR2 is ANQGSEA. The CDR3 is 10 residues long. V dropped 7 bases and J dropped 5 bases, with 8 bases sitting between them. This chain's CDR3 is CSAVKETQYF. The CDR3 DNA sequence: TGCAGCGCCGTCAAGGAGACCCAGTACTTC.

This clonotype was detected ten times or more. V gene TRBV20-1 combines with J gene TRBJ2-5, with 13 bases identical to TRBD2. The CDR3 is 15 residues long. The V gene end was trimmed by 6 bases and the J gene end by 5 bases; junction bases not matched to a gene: 9. In germline, CDR1 is DFQATT, CDR2 SNEGSKA (reference sequence). For the CDR3, the DNA is TGCAGTGCCTTTGGACTAGCGGGGGCGGGGGAGACCCAGTACTTC. This gives the protein CSAFGLAGAGETQYF.

There are many counts of this clonotype. The rearrangement uses TRBV6-5 and TRBJ1-2; D perhaps matches TRBD1 (6 bases). V was pared by 2 bases and J by 6 bases, with 7 bases between. The germline V gene has CDR1 MNHEY and CDR2 SVGAGI. The CDR3 covers 12 residues. For the CDR3, the DNA is TGTGCCAGCAGTTACAGGGGGAATGGCTACACCTTC. It encodes CASSYRGNGYTF.

This clonotype was seen at least ten times. The chain combines TRBV6-1 with TRBJ2-7; weak D call: TRBD2 (6 bases). Germline CDR1 and CDR2: MNHNS and SASEGT. V shed 4 bases and J shed 2 bases, with 18 bases lying between them. The CDR3 runs to 16 residues. The CDR3 is CASSVTGGATTYEQYF. The CDR3, as DNA: TGTGCCAGCAGTGTGACTGGAGGGGCAACAACCTACGAGCAGTACTTC.

A remark on this clonotype: Since a much larger clone is just one base distant, this may be a read error. The chain joins TRBV5-4 to TRBJ1-3; 8 bases are shared with TRBD1. There are 15 residues in the CDR3. V shed 2 bases and J 8 bases; nucleotides not matched to a gene: 9. Germline CDR1 and CDR2: SGHNT and YYREEE (reference sequence). The CDR3 region is CASSLQGVEGDTIYF. The CDR3 nucleotides read TGTGCCAGCAGCTTACAGGGGGTGGAGGGAGACACCATATATTTT. Looking up the rest from reference TRBV5-4 and TRBJ1-3 gives the full variable domain: ETGVTQSPTHLIKTRGQQVTLRCSSQSGHNTVSWYQQALGQGPQFIFQYYREEENGRGNFPPRFSGLQFPNYSSELNVNALELDDSALYLCASSLQGVEGDTIYFGEGSWLTVV.

This clonotype was seen ten or more times. This sequence joins TRBV5-1 and TRBJ2-3; TRBD2 matches 7 bases. Germline V gene sequence: CDR1 SGHRS, CDR2 YFSETQ. The CDR3 spans 16 residues. The ends lost 0 bases at V and 1 base at J; junction bases unmatched: 5. CDR3 sequence (DNA): TGCGCCAGCAGCTTGGGAGTTAGCGGGCGCACAGATACGCAGTATTTT. Translating gives CASSLGVSGRTDTQYF.

The chain employs TRBV6-5 and TRBJ2-1; maybe TRBD1 (6 bases). Germline V gene lookup returns CDR1 MNHEY and CDR2 SVGAGI. The germline V and J ends were trimmed by 10 bases and 0 bases, with 19 bases remaining between them. The CDR3 spans 16 residues. CDR3 nucleotides: TGTGCCACCAAGTCGCACAGAGGGGGCTCCTACAATGAGCAGTTCTTC. Its translation is CATKSHRGGSYNEQFF.

Comment on this clonotype: With a much larger clone just one base away, this may be a read error. CDR3 bases: TGTGCCAGCAGCCGAGGAGGTCAGCCCCAGCAGTTT. Its translation is CASSRGGQPQQF. V gene TRBV6-5 combines with J gene TRBJ1-5, with D hard to call. Per the germline V gene, CDR1 is MNHEY and CDR2 is SVGAGI. CDR3 size: 12 residues.

This clonotype was observed a handful of times. This sequence may be a read error, since a much larger clone differs from it by one base. V gene TRBV5-1 combines with J gene TRBJ2-7; the D gene is possibly TRBD2 (6 bases). The germline V gene encodes CDR1 SGHRS and CDR2 YFSETQ. The V end was cut by 3 bases, the J end by 3 bases, with 13 bases between. This CDR3 is built from 14 residues. The CDR3 sequence: CASSWGDGDYEQYF. As DNA, the CDR3 is TGCGCCAGCAGCTGGGGGGACGGGGACTACGAGCAGTACTTC.

This clonotype was counted at least ten times. The V and J genes are TRBV3-1 and TRBJ2-7; no definite D call. The CDR3 has 15 amino acids. Trimming took off 1 base at V and 2 bases at J, with 12 bases between the two ends. Per the germline V gene, CDR1 is LGHDT and CDR2 is YNNKEL (reference sequence). The CDR3 sequence: CASSQVGVGTYEQYF. The CDR3 DNA is TGTGCCAGCAGCCAAGTTGGGGTTGGCACCTACGAGCAGTACTTC.

This clonotype was observed at least ten times. The chain employs TRBV20-1 and TRBJ2-3, with 7 nucleotides matching TRBD2. V dropped 1 base and J dropped 5; count of bases not matched to a gene: 3. This CDR3 contains 13 residues. Germline CDR1 and CDR2: DFQATT and SNEGSKA (reference sequence). The CDR3 region has the DNA TGCAGTGCTAGAGGGCGGGAGCTAGATACGCAGTATTTT. Translated: CSARGRELDTQYF.

This clonotype showed up many times. The gene calls are TRBV5-6 and TRBJ2-3, with D unresolved. Trimming removed 1 base at V and 4 bases at J, with 10 bases between. Germline assignment: CDR1 SGHDT and CDR2 YYEEEE. The CDR3 is 14 amino acids. The CDR3 protein is CASSLTGGPDTQYF. CDR3 nucleotides: TGTGCCAGCAGCTTGACGGGTGGGCCAGATACGCAGTATTTT.

Ten or more counts support this clonotype. The chain links TRBV7-2 to TRBJ1-4, with a possible D match to TRBD1 (6 bases). V was shortened by 2 bases and J by 10 bases, with 11 bases between the two germline ends. CDR1 is SGHTA and CDR2 is FQGNSA in the germline V gene. The CDR3 extends over 13 amino acids. The CDR3 DNA reads as TGTGCCAGCAGCTTAAAAGCCAGGGGAAAACTGTTTTTT. Protein sequence: CASSLKARGKLFF.

This clonotype came up a few times. A read error may produce the germline difference seen at one junction end. The V call is TRBV7-2, the J call TRBJ2-5, with D tentatively TRBD1 (5 bases). Per the germline V gene, CDR1 is SGHTA and CDR2 is FQGNSA. The CDR3 is made up of 15 amino acids. CDR3 region: CVSSLWGMYQETQYF. The DNA for the CDR3 is TGTGTCAGCAGCTTATGGGGCATGTACCAAGAGACCCAGTACTTC.

V gene TRBV7-9 combines with J gene TRBJ2-1, with TRBD2 matching 8 bases. CDR1 is SEHNR, CDR2 FQNEAQ, per germline (reference sequence). This CDR3 spans 14 amino acids. V was pared by 1 base and J by 7 bases, with 3 bases of the junction left unmatched. Here the CDR3 DNA reads TGTGCCAGCAGCTTAGACGGGAGGGGGAATGAGCAGTTCTTC. It specifies CASSLDGRGNEQFF.